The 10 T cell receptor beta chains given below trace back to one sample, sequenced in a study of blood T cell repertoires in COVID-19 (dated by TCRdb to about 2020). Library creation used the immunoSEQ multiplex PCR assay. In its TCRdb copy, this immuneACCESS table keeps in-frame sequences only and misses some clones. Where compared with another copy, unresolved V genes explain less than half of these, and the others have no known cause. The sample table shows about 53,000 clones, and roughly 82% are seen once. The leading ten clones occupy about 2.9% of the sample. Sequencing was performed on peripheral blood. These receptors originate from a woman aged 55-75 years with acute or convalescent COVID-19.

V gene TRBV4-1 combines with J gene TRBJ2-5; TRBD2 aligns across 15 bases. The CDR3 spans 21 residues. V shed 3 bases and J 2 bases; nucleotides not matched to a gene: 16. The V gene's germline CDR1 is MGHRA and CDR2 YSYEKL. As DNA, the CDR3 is TGCGCCAGCAGCCAGAGATTACCGGGACTAGCGGGAGGAGGGGCACAAGAGACCCAGTACTTC. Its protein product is CASSQRLPGLAGGGAQETQYF.

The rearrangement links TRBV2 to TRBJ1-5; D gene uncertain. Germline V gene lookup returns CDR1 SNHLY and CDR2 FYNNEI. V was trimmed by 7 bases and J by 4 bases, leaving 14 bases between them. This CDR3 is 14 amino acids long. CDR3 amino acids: CASTGSGGNQPQHF. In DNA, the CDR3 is TGTGCCAGCACCGGGAGTGGAGGGAATCAGCCCCAGCATTTT.

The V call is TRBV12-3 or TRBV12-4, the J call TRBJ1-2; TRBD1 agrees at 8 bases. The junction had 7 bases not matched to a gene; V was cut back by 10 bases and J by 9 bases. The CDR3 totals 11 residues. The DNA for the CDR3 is TGTGCCATCACGCAGGGGGCCCGCTACACCTTC. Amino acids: CAITQGARYTF.

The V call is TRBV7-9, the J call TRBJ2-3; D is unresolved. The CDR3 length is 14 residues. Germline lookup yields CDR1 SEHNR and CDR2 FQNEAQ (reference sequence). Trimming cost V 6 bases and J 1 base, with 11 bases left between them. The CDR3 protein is CASSFDTRTDTQYF. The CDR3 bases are TGTGCCAGCAGTTTTGACACGCGCACAGATACGCAGTATTTT.

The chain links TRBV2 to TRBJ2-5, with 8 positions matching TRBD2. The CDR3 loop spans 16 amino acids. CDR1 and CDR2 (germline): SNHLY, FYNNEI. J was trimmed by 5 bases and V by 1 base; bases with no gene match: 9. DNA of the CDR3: TGTGCCAGCAGTGAAGAGAGGGCGCGGGGGGTGGAGACCCAGTACTTC. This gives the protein CASSEERARGVETQYF.

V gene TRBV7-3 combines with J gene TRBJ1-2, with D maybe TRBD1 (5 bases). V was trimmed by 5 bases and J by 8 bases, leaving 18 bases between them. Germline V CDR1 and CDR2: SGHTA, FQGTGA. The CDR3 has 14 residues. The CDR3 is CASSDGTGLSGYTF. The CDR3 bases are TGTGCCAGCAGCGACGGTACAGGTTTGAGCGGCTACACCTTC. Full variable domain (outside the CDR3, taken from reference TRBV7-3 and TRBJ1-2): GAGVSQTPSNKVTEKGKYVELRCDPISGHTALYWYRQSLGQGPEFLIYFQGTGAADDSGLPNDRFFAVRPEGSVSTLKIQRTERGDSAVYLCASSDGTGLSGYTFGSGTRLTVV.

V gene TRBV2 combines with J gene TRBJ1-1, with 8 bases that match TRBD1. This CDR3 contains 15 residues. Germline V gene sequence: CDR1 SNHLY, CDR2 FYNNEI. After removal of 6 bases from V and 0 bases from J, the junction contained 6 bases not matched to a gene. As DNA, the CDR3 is TGTGCCAGCAGGGACCGGACAGGGATGAACACTGAAGCTTTCTTT. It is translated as CASRDRTGMNTEAFF.

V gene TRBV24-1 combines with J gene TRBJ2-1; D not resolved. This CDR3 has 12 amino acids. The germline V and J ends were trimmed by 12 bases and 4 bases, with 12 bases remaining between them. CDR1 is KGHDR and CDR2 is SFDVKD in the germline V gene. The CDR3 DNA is TGTGCCTCCCAGACGGGTTACAATGAGCAGTTCTTC. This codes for CASQTGYNEQFF.

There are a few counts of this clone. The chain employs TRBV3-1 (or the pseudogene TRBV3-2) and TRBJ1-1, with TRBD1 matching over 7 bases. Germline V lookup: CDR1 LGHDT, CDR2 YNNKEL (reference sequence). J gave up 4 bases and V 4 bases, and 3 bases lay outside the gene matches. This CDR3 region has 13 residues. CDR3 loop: CASSRQGGTEAFF. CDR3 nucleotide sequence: TGTGCCAGCAGCCGACAGGGCGGCACTGAAGCTTTCTTT.

The CDR3 protein is CASSLGQNGYTF. The DNA of the CDR3 is TGTGCCAGCAGCTTGGGACAGAATGGCTACACCTTC. This chain connects TRBV5-4 to TRBJ1-2; possible D gene TRBD1, 5 bases. CDR3 length: 12 amino acids. Between the trimmed V and J ends, which lost 0 bases and 6 bases, there was a span of 6 bases. The germline CDR1 and CDR2 sequences are SGHNT and YYREEE (reference sequence).